This is a list of T cell receptor beta chains from one sample in a study of T-cell reconstitution after alpha-beta-depleted transplantation in children. TCRdb re-called the PCR reads with MiXCR, one entry per CDR3 protein. The data contain 330,000 or so distinct CDR3 sequences, around a tenth of them seen just once; the ten biggest clones take up just under 7.5%. Sample: PBMCs, taken before TCRalphabeta/CD19-depleted stem cell transplant. These receptors were obtained from a boy younger than two with acute myeloid leukemia, due to receive a stem cell transplant. Both conserved end residues are part of each CDR3.

v_call cdr3_aa
TRBV29-1 CSGLQQVSGANVLTF
TRBV11-2 CASSLVLASGRALAKNIQYF
TRBV9 CASSVVGTGNTGNTIYF
TRBV24-1 CATSDFRRGVNEQFF
TRBV4-2 CASSFGVGGGPAVNYEQYF
TRBV4-3 CASSQNSGTEETQYF
TRBV12-3/TRBV12-4 CASSSSRASGEYNEQFF
TRBV5-1 CASSLEGSGNTIYF
TRBV20-1 CSARPGPYNEQFF
TRBV6-2/TRBV6-3 CASRRGQGNIQYF
TRBV29-1 CSVGVGRGKGAFF
TRBV5-5 CASSLAGTGITEAFF
TRBV19 CASSIEGTGDYEQYF
TRBV7-6 CASSAFHGGSGDYNEQFF
TRBV15 CATTRDTGELFF
TRBV7-8 CASSFRTGSGNTIYF
TRBV20-1 CSASVLGHTDTQYF
TRBV9 CASSVRGDEQFF
TRBV7-3 CASSLTPGFVIIVSYNEQFF
TRBV5-5 CASSLAGTSGSYEQYF
TRBV5-1 CASSLGSGSNYEQYF
TRBV18 CASSPKSSYNSPLHF
TRBV5-1 CASRSGGGLAVETQYF
TRBV6-2/TRBV6-3 CASTYRQGANVLTF
TRBV7-8 CASSLWVKSAKNIQYF
TRBV20-1 CSARTGGKGNTIYF
TRBV20-1 CSTIAGGRADTQYF
TRBV27 CASTGLAGFASTDTQYF
TRBV20-1 CSAGQVYGYTF
TRBV29-1 CSVGNRGFEQYF
TRBV11-2 CASSRPGQGTPPNTGELFF
TRBV4-3 CASGGQQGSYEQYF
TRBV28 CASTIDTGISPLHF
TRBV28 CASSKDTSHEQYF
TRBV12-2 CALLGDNEQFF
TRBV28 CASSFRGVPNTEAFF
TRBV7-8 CASSFPGTSRETQYF
TRBV30 CAWSEGVPLYEQYF
TRBV11-3 CASSLGAGEQETQYF
TRBV6-5 CASSYKGTAGELFF
TRBV30 CAWSVGAGGSETQYF
TRBV5-1 CASSLSSGNTIYF
TRBV5-1 CASSLGLAGRGEQFF
TRBV12-3/TRBV12-4 CASSPGDSLAKNIQYF
TRBV18 CASSQGGGDTQYF
TRBV18 CASSPPDSPLNEKLFF
TRBV24-1 CATLSDENIQYF
TRBV10-3 CAISTGDFTDTQYF
TRBV10-3 CAISGIAGPYEQYF
TRBV11-2 CASSGTGEEDEKLFF
TRBV25-1 CASSEYRLTGASYNEQFF
TRBV20-1 CSARPGWGQPQHF
TRBV12-3/TRBV12-4 CASSPGPYTGELFF
TRBV6-2/TRBV6-3 CASSPTSGGAVDTQYF
TRBV20-1 CSARAWLNQPQHF
TRBV5-1 CASSLGRVASRETQYF
TRBV12-3/TRBV12-4 CASSPGREDTEAFF